The present T cell receptor (beta chain) was sequenced within a study of cytomegalovirus exposure and HLA in healthy donors. Study observations and caveats: Reported results showed that the classifier diagnosed cytomegalovirus status with high specificity and sensitivity. Previously analyzed data showed that most TCR beta V segments were productive at a frequency of about 87% or about 30%. In a later analysis, TCR beta V- and J-gene trimming was associated with a missense DCLRE1C variant. The study flagged approximately 180 TCR beta chains as cytomegalovirus-associated.

About this clone: Its antigen is not identified.

PCR involved 60 Vbeta and 13 Jbeta primers. Libraries were prepared by immunoSEQ multiplex PCR; TCRdb keeps only in-frame clonotypes and omits some of them. Its table records 100,000 to 150,000 clones. Between the trimmed V and J ends, which lost 4 bases and 8 bases, there was a span of 14 bases. The V gene's germline CDR1 is SGHDN and CDR2 FVKESK. CDR3 length: 13 residues. V is TRBV14 and J is TRBJ1-2; D gene unclear. The sample taken for sequencing was PBMCs. The TCR was taken from a woman in her thirties or forties in good health and CMV-seropositive. CDR3 region: CASSLDGVDGYTF. In DNA, the CDR3 is TGTGCCAGCAGCCTCGACGGGGTAGACGGCTACACCTTC.